A single sample gave rise to the 20 T cell receptor beta chains below, sequenced in a study of early T cells in non-severe SARS-CoV-2 infection. TCRdb re-called the 5' RACE reads with MiXCR, one entry per CDR3 protein. The sample includes 20,000 to 25,000 distinct CDR3 sequences, approximately 4.5% of them seen just once. Sequencing was carried out using whole blood. Every receptor here comes from an adult who was a healthcare worker with PCR-confirmed SARS-CoV-2 infection or an uninfected control (not recorded which).

The sample holds many counts of this clonotype. This chain uses TRBV25-1 with TRBJ2-7; no clear D. V was pared by 4 bases and J by 2 bases, with 12 bases between. The CDR3 extends over 14 amino acids. Germline values: CDR1 MGHDK, CDR2 SYGVNS. The CDR3 region is CASSGPPPTYEQYF. CDR3 DNA sequence: TGTGCCAGCAGTGGCCCCCCCCCTACCTACGAGCAGTACTTC.

This clonotype was seen many times. V is TRBV6-5 and J is TRBJ2-3, with D uncertain. CDR3 length: 13 amino acids. V lost 2 bases and J 5 bases, leaving 8 bases between the germline ends. Germline values: CDR1 MNHEY, CDR2 SVGAGI. CDR3 sequence: CASSYAFQDTQYF. CDR3 DNA: TGTGCCAGCAGTTACGCATTTCAAGATACGCAGTATTTT.

This clonotype was observed many times. The rearrangement joins TRBV14 to TRBJ2-2; tentatively, D is TRBD1 (6 bases). Germline values: CDR1 SGHDN, CDR2 FVKESK. The length of the CDR3 is 16 residues. V lost 0 bases and J lost 3, with 11 bases in between. The DNA of the CDR3 is TGTGCCAGCAGCCAAGATCAGGGGACCTACACCGGGGAGCTGTTTTTT. This gives the protein CASSQDQGTYTGELFF.

This clonotype has a handful of counts. The chain is built from TRBV4-2 and TRBJ1-6; 9 bases align to TRBD1. This CDR3 has 15 residues. V trimming: 4 bases; J trimming: 9 bases; junction bases outside the gene matches: 7. CDR1 is LGHNA, CDR2 YNFKEQ, per germline. The CDR3 spells CASSRLDRGSSPLHF. The DNA of the CDR3 is TGTGCCAGCAGCCGCCTGGACAGGGGTAGTTCACCCCTCCACTTT.

This clonotype was recorded at least ten times. The chain has TRBV12-3 or TRBV12-4 and TRBJ1-4; TRBD1 matches 7 bases. The CDR3 covers 14 residues. Unmatched junction bases numbered 5, after V lost 6 bases and J lost 4 bases. Here the CDR3 DNA reads TGTGCCAGCAGACCGGGACAGAATAATGAAAAACTGTTTTTT. It yields the protein CASRPGQNNEKLFF.

Only a few counts were recorded for this clonotype. V gene TRBV21-1 combines with J gene TRBJ2-6; TRBD1, as called in the table, went unchecked against the DNA. TRBV21-1 is a recognized pseudogene. The CDR3 spans 20 residues. DNA of the CDR3: TGTGCCAGCAGCAAAGTCCTGACAGGCGACCTCTTTTCTGGGGCCAACGTCCTGACTTTC. It specifies CASSKVLTGDLFSGANVLTF.

This clonotype was counted at least ten times. The genes are TRBV9 and TRBJ2-1; tentatively, D is TRBD1 (5 bases). From germline, CDR1 is SGDLS and CDR2 YYNGEE. The V end was cut by 0 bases, the J end by 1 base, with 17 bases between. CDR3 size: 18 residues. The CDR3 sequence is CASSVVGESTVSYNEQFF. In DNA form, the CDR3 reads TGTGCCAGCAGCGTAGTAGGGGAATCGACGGTTTCCTACAATGAGCAGTTCTTC.

This clonotype was seen ten or more times. V and J are TRBV7-2 and TRBJ2-1, with unresolved D. The CDR3 contains 15 residues. V was cut by 5 bases and J by 5 bases, with 16 bases left in between. Germline V gene lookup returns CDR1 SGHTA and CDR2 FQGNSA. The CDR3 DNA reads as TGTGCCAGCAGCCTGACAAGGCTAAATGACAATGAGCAGTTCTTC. Protein product: CASSLTRLNDNEQFF.

There are many counts of this clonotype. This chain links TRBV20-1 with TRBJ2-3; TRBD2 agrees at 11 bases. Germline values: CDR1 DFQATT, CDR2 SNEGSKA (reference sequence). J lost 5 bases, V lost 3 bases, and 19 bases had no gene match. The CDR3 covers 19 residues. This chain's CDR3 is CSARPREIAGGPRGDTQYF. Here the CDR3 DNA reads TGCAGTGCTAGGCCACGGGAAATAGCGGGAGGGCCTAGGGGAGATACGCAGTATTTT.

This clonotype was seen many times. V gene TRBV9 combines with J gene TRBJ2-3; D not certain. The CDR3 consists of 15 residues. Germline CDR1 and CDR2: SGDLS and YYNGEE. Trimming removed 4 bases at V and 2 bases at J, with 14 bases between. CDR3 protein: CASSPGSQPTDTQYF. CDR3 sequence (DNA): TGTGCCAGCAGCCCCGGCTCCCAGCCCACAGATACGCAGTATTTT.

Many counts were recorded for this clonotype. For the CDR3, the DNA is TGTGCCAGCAGCTTAGAGTCGAGCGGCATTCAGTACTTC. This encodes CASSLESSGIQYF. The V call is TRBV11-2, the J call TRBJ2-4, with D tentatively TRBD2 (5 bases). The V end lost 0 bases, the J end lost 9 bases, and 9 bases lay between the germline ends. Germline lookup yields CDR1 SGHAT and CDR2 FQNNGV. CDR3 length equals 13 residues.

The sample holds many counts of this clonotype. CDR3 loop: CASSQSINRAEQYF. In DNA form, the CDR3 reads TGTGCCAGCAGCCAATCCATTAACAGGGCCGAGCAGTACTTC. The V call is TRBV7-6, the J call TRBJ2-7, with D maybe TRBD1 (6 bases). This CDR3 comprises 14 residues. Germline-derived CDR1 and CDR2 are SGHVS and FNYEAQ. V dropped 5 bases and J dropped 6 bases, with 17 bases sitting between them.

This clonotype is categorized as medium-sized. The chain employs TRBV12-3 or TRBV12-4 and TRBJ1-1, with TRBD1 matching 7 bases. The CDR3 totals 13 residues. After removal of 5 bases from V and 5 bases from J, the junction contained 5 bases not matched to a gene. The CDR3 DNA reads TGTGCCAGCAGTCCAGGGGGTTATACTGAAGCTTTCTTT. This encodes CASSPGGYTEAFF.

This clonotype was detected only a few times. CDR3 bases: TGTGCCAGCAGCTTCCGGGGACGGAGCTCCTACAATGAGCAGTTCTTC. This gives the protein CASSFRGRSSYNEQFF. The chain uses TRBV28 and TRBJ2-1, with D possibly called TRBD1 or TRBD2 (5 bases each). Germline V gene lookup returns CDR1 MDHEN and CDR2 SYDVKM. V was clipped by 6 bases and J by 0 bases, with 15 bases between them. The CDR3 is 16 residues long.

Ten or more counts support this clonotype. This sequence joins TRBV7-8 and TRBJ2-1; 11 bases align to TRBD2. The ends lost 5 bases at V and 7 bases at J; junction bases unmatched: 13. CDR1 and CDR2 (germline): SGHVS, FQNEAQ. CDR3 length: 17 residues. This chain's CDR3 is CASSPLITSGSGNEQFF. CDR3 bases: TGTGCCAGCAGCCCACTAATTACTAGCGGGAGTGGTAATGAGCAGTTCTTC.

The rearrangement links TRBV4-2 to TRBJ2-5; 9 positions agree with TRBD2. The germline V gene has CDR1 LGHNA and CDR2 YNFKEQ. V lost 3 bases to trimming and J lost 7 bases; unmatched junction nucleotides: 15. CDR3 length: 17 amino acids. CDR3 sequence reads: CASSQGGMGTSITTQYF. The CDR3 region has the DNA TGTGCCAGCAGCCAGGGGGGAATGGGGACTAGCATCACGACCCAGTACTTC.

In this sample, this clonotype turned up many times. This chain joins TRBV20-1 and TRBJ2-1; 9 bases agree with TRBD2. V lost 6 bases, J lost 9 bases, and 0 bases stayed unmatched. Germline values: CDR1 DFQATT, CDR2 SNEGSKA (reference sequence). The CDR3 totals 10 residues. The CDR3 sequence: CSATSGEQFF. CDR3 DNA sequence: TGCAGTGCGACTAGCGGTGAGCAGTTCTTC.

In the case of this clonotype: A read error may explain this, as a much larger clone is one base away. V usage is TRBV9 and J usage is TRBJ2-6; weak D call: TRBD1 (5 bases). The length of the CDR3 is 15 residues. Germline-derived CDR1 and CDR2 are SGDLS and YYNGEE. CDR3 sequence (DNA): TGTGCCAGCAGCGTAGATCCCTCTGGGGCCAACGTCCCGACTTTC. Protein: CASSVDPSGANVPTF.

This clonotype occurred many times. The chain couples TRBV7-2 to TRBJ2-7; 7 bases line up with TRBD2. V lost 5 bases, J lost 6 bases, and 16 bases stayed unmatched. Germline CDR1 reads SGHTA; CDR2 reads FQGNSA. The CDR3 runs 16 residues. The CDR3 sequence is CASSAQAPGTTREQYF. CDR3 nucleotides: TGTGCCAGCAGCGCTCAGGCGCCCGGGACTACCCGCGAGCAGTACTTC.

This clonotype was counted between two and nine times. V usage is TRBV19 and J usage is TRBJ2-1; 7 nucleotides line up with TRBD1. V shed 6 bases, J shed 4 bases, and the junction held 9 bases outside the gene matches. The CDR3 runs 15 residues. The germline V gene encodes CDR1 LNHDA and CDR2 SQIVND (reference sequence). This chain's CDR3 is CASSINRGAYNEQFF. The DNA for the CDR3 is TGTGCCAGTAGCATCAACAGGGGCGCGTACAATGAGCAGTTCTTC.